The 23 T cell receptor beta chains listed next were all sequenced from one sample in a study of T and B cells in COVID-19 patients. From blood, about 250-550 ng of genomic DNA served as TRB template. BIOMED2 TRB-A/B primer pools were used in multiplex TRB PCR. TCRdb used MiXCR to reprocess the multiplex PCR reads, holding one entry per CDR3 protein. This table has under 9,500 distinct CDR3 sequences, about 28% appearing once. Sequencing was performed on blood. These receptors came from a human donor who had recovered from COVID-19.

V and J are TRBV12-3 or TRBV12-4 and TRBJ1-1; 7 nucleotides agree with TRBD1. The CDR3 runs to 15 residues. The CDR3 here is CASGLGGQRWTEAFF. In DNA form, the CDR3 reads TGTGCTAGTGGTTTGGGGGGACAGCGATGGACTGAAGCTTTCTTT.

In its sample, this clonotype is medium-sized. The chain employs TRBV19 and TRBJ1-3; possibly TRBD1 for D (5 bases). Trimming cost V 6 bases and J 6 bases, with 15 bases left between them. The CDR3 consists of 14 residues. Germline V lookup: CDR1 LNHDA, CDR2 SQIVND (reference sequence). The CDR3 loop is CASSPTERLNTIYF. The CDR3 DNA reads as TGTGCCAGTAGCCCGACAGAACGGCTAAACACCATATATTTT.

A few counts support this clonotype. The chain carries TRBV10-3 and TRBJ2-3, with TRBD2 matching 9 bases. Germline CDR1 is ENHRY and CDR2 is SYGVKD. The J segment lost 0 bases and the V segment lost 9 bases, leaving 13 bases of the junction unmatched. The CDR3 runs 17 residues. The CDR3 region is CAMGPGLAQGSTDTQYF. In nucleotides, the CDR3 is TGTGCCATGGGACCGGGACTAGCTCAAGGGAGCACAGATACGCAGTATTTT.

The table lists this clonotype with many counts. This chain uses TRBV6-2 or TRBV6-3 with TRBJ2-1, with D possibly matching TRBD2 (5 bases). The V end lost 6 bases, the J end lost 11 bases, and 8 bases lay between the germline ends. This CDR3 has 10 amino acids. Germline V CDR1 and CDR2: MNHEY, SVGEGT. Written as DNA, the CDR3 is TGTGCCAGCAGCCGGGAAAAGCAGTTCTTC. Translating gives CASSREKQFF.

This clonotype came up a few times. The chain combines TRBV6-4 with TRBJ2-7; the D gene is possibly TRBD2 (6 bases). The V end lost 6 bases, the J end lost 0 bases, and 15 bases lay between the germline ends. This CDR3 has 15 amino acids. CDR1 and CDR2 from the germline V gene are MRHNA and SNTAGT. The CDR3 region is CASSQGLLSSYEQYV. The CDR3 nucleotides read TGTGCCAGCAGCCAGGGACTGCTAAGCTCCTACGAGCAGTACGTC.

This clonotype was detected only a few times. The V and J genes are TRBV5-1 and TRBJ2-2; 8 nucleotides align to TRBD2. The germline V gene has CDR1 SGHRS and CDR2 YFSETQ. With V trimmed by 6 bases and J by 4 bases, 11 bases remained unmatched. The CDR3 consists of 16 residues. CDR3 sequence: CASMRTRLASTGELFF. The CDR3 DNA reads as TGCGCCAGCATGCGGACTCGACTAGCGAGCACCGGGGAGCTGTTTTTT.

V and J are TRBV29-1 and TRBJ2-5, with 7 bases fitting TRBD2. V shed 6 bases and J 3 bases; nucleotides not matched to a gene: 4. Germline assignment: CDR1 SQVTM and CDR2 ANQGSEA. The CDR3 is 12 residues long. CDR3 DNA sequence: TGCAGCGTAGCGGGGACCGAAGAGACCCAGTACTTC. Amino acid sequence: CSVAGTEETQYF.

By sample share, this clonotype is medium-sized. The rearrangement uses TRBV18 and TRBJ1-4; tentatively, D is TRBD1 (5 bases). Trimming left V 6 bases short and J 6 bases short, with 14 bases between. The CDR3 is made up of 14 amino acids. Per the germline V gene, CDR1 is KGHSH and CDR2 is LQKENI. CDR3 nucleotides: TGTGCCAGCTCGGCTACTGGACAATATGAAAAACTGTTTTTT. Its translation: CASSATGQYEKLFF. Looking up the rest from reference TRBV18 and TRBJ1-4 gives the full variable domain: NAGVMQNPRHLVRRRGQEARLRCSPMKGHSHVYWYRQLPEEGLKFMVYLQKENIIDESGMPKERFSAEFPKEGPSILRIQQVVRGDSAAYFCASSATGQYEKLFFGSGTQLSVL.

By proportion, this clonotype is medium-sized. The genes are TRBV15 and TRBJ2-1; D possibly matches TRBD1 or TRBD2 (7 bases each). Germline values: CDR1 LNHNV, CDR2 YYDKDF (reference sequence). V was trimmed by 0 bases and J by 8 bases, leaving 14 bases between them. CDR3 size: 15 residues. The CDR3 DNA sequence: TGTGCCACCAGCAGAGATTCGACAGGGAGGGATGAGCAGTTCTTC. This gives the protein CATSRDSTGRDEQFF.

The chain couples TRBV5-6 to TRBJ1-1; 8 nucleotides match TRBD1. The CDR3 length is 15 residues. The trim removed 4 bases at V and 0 bases at J, leaving 5 bases unmatched. The germline V gene encodes CDR1 SGHDT and CDR2 YYEEEE. This CDR3 reads CASSPDREMNTEAFF. CDR3 DNA: TGTGCCAGCAGCCCGGACAGGGAAATGAACACTGAAGCTTTCTTT.

This clonotype appeared a few times. The chain employs TRBV20-1 and TRBJ2-3; the match to TRBD2 covers 8 bases. Germline V CDR1 and CDR2: DFQATT, SNEGSKA (reference sequence). The trim removed 1 base at V and 4 bases at J, leaving 13 bases unmatched. This CDR3 region has 17 residues. CDR3 DNA sequence: TGCAGTGCTAGAGCGGGGGGGCTAACCTTGGGGCCAGATACGCAGTATTTT. As protein: CSARAGGLTLGPDTQYF.

This clonotype appeared many times. This chain connects TRBV6-2 or TRBV6-3 to TRBJ1-2; TRBD1 might be the D (5 bases). V gave up 0 bases and J gave up 2 bases, with 13 bases separating them. The germline V gene has CDR1 MNHEY and CDR2 SVGEGT. The CDR3 is made up of 16 amino acids. CDR3 region: CASSYSLGQGNYGYTF. The DNA of the CDR3 is TGTGCCAGCAGTTACTCCCTGGGCCAGGGCAACTATGGCTACACCTTC.

In its sample, this clonotype was seen a few times. This chain connects TRBV28 to TRBJ2-3, with D unresolved. Trimming pared 5 bases from V and 1 base from J, leaving 4 bases between. CDR3 size: 12 residues. Germline V gives CDR1 MDHEN, CDR2 SYDVKM. The CDR3 DNA reads TGTGCCAGCAGTCTTCGCACAGATACGCAGTATTTT. It is translated as CASSLRTDTQYF.

The genes are TRBV6-5 and TRBJ1-1, with D possibly TRBD1 on 6 matching bases. CDR1 and CDR2 from the germline V gene are MNHEY and SVGAGI. Trimming shortened V by 2 bases and J by 3 bases, and 25 bases separated the two germline ends. This CDR3 contains 19 residues. Here the CDR3 reads CASSYGSPISGHMDTEAFF. In nucleotides, the CDR3 is TGTGCCAGCAGTTACGGGTCCCCGATTTCGGGACACATGGACACTGAAGCTTTCTTT.

This clonotype is medium-sized. At one end, the junction sequence differs from germline, possibly due to a read error. The chain recombines TRBV19 with TRBJ1-2, with D tentatively TRBD1 (5 bases). The CDR3 consists of 15 residues. Germline assignment: CDR1 LNHDA and CDR2 SQIVND (reference sequence). The CDR3 region has the DNA TGTGCCAGTAGCATAGACGGGGCCTCACCCTATGGCTACACCTTC. Amino acid sequence: CASSIDGASPYGYTF. Full variable domain (remainder filled in from reference TRBV19 and TRBJ1-2): DGGITQSPKYLFRKEGQNVTLSCEQNLNHDAMYWYRQDPGQGLRLIYYSQIVNDFQKGDIAEGYSVSREKKESFPLTVTSAQKNPTAFYLCASSIDGASPYGYTFGSGTRLTVV.

The chain has TRBV5-6 and TRBJ1-4; D is perhaps TRBD1 (6 bases). V lost 4 bases and J 0 bases, leaving 10 bases between the germline ends. The germline V gene has CDR1 SGHDT and CDR2 YYEEEE. The CDR3 is made up of 15 amino acids. The CDR3 is CASSLRGATNEKLFF. CDR3 sequence (DNA): TGTGCCAGCAGCCTCAGGGGTGCAACTAATGAAAAACTGTTTTTT.

Sample share makes this clonotype medium-sized (0.01 to 0.1%). DNA of the CDR3: TGTGCCAGCAGTGACGCCGTAGACGGGAGAAATGAAAAACTGTTTTTT. Encoded protein: CASSDAVDGRNEKLFF. The rearrangement links TRBV6-1 to TRBJ1-4; the D is unclear. This CDR3 has 16 amino acids. V shed 3 bases and J shed 5 bases, with 16 bases lying between them. Germline CDR1 and CDR2: MNHNS and SASEGT.

The chain is built from TRBV5-4 and TRBJ1-2, with TRBD1 matching over 10 bases. Trimming removed 4 bases from V and 6 bases from J; junction bases left unmatched: 3. The germline gives CDR1 SGHNT, CDR2 YYREEE (reference sequence). CDR3 length: 13 residues. The CDR3 DNA reads as TGTGCCAGCAGCCACGGGACAGGGGATGGCTACACCTTC. It yields the protein CASSHGTGDGYTF.

This clonotype has only a few counts. The J gene is TRBJ2-7, the V gene TRBV14; 7 bases agree with TRBD2. V gave up 9 bases and J gave up 2 bases; unmatched junction bases: 13. The CDR3 totals 15 residues. CDR1 is SGHDN, CDR2 FVKESK, per germline. The CDR3 region has the DNA TGTGCCAGGCCCTCAGGTTGGCGGGAGACCTACGAGCAGTACGTC. This gives the protein CARPSGWRETYEQYV.

The chain links TRBV6-2 or TRBV6-3 to TRBJ1-4; possibly TRBD1 for D (6 bases). V shed 5 bases and J shed 2 bases, with 33 bases lying between them. CDR3 length: 22 amino acids. Per the germline V gene, CDR1 is MNHEY and CDR2 is SVGEGT. CDR3 sequence: CASSALIELWLPRRGTNEKLFF. The CDR3 DNA is TGTGCCAGCAGTGCCTTGATTGAATTATGGTTGCCCAGAAGGGGGACTAATGAAAAACTGTTTTTT.

The rearrangement uses TRBV20-1 and TRBJ2-7, with 9 bases matching TRBD2. CDR1 is DFQATT and CDR2 is SNEGSKA in the germline V gene (reference sequence). This CDR3 has 16 amino acids. V was pared by 0 bases and J by 3 bases, with 9 bases of the junction left unmatched. CDR3 protein: CSARDISGGTHYEQYF. CDR3 nucleotides: TGCAGTGCTAGAGATATCAGCGGGGGGACGCACTACGAGCAGTACTTC.

The chain carries TRBV28 and TRBJ2-1; 11 bases fit TRBD2. Per germline, CDR1 MDHEN and CDR2 SYDVKM. CDR3 length: 15 amino acids. The V and J ends lost 7 bases and 8 bases, in that order; junction bases with no gene match: 10. CDR3: CASTDFSGGAYEQFF. DNA for the CDR3: TGTGCCAGCACGGACTTTAGCGGGGGGGCCTATGAGCAGTTCTTC.

This clonotype counts as medium-sized. This rearrangement joins TRBV27 to TRBJ2-4; perhaps TRBD1 as D (5 bases). Trimming stripped 6 bases from V and 0 bases from J, with 15 bases between. Per the germline V gene, CDR1 is MNHEY and CDR2 is SMNVEV (reference sequence). The CDR3 is 16 residues long. The DNA for the CDR3 is TGTGCCAGCAGACCCTTAACAGGCCTAGCCAAAAACATTCAGTACTTC. This encodes CASRPLTGLAKNIQYF.